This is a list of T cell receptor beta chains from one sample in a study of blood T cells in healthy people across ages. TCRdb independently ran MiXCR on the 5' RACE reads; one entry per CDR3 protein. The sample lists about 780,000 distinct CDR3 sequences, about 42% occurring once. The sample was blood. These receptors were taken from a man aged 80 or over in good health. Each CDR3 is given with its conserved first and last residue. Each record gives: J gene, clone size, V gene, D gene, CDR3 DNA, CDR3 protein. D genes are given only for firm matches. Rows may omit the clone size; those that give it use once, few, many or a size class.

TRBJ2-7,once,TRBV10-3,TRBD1,TGTGCCATCAGTGGGGCAGGGGGCGAAGACGAGCAGTACTTC,CAISGAGGEDEQYF
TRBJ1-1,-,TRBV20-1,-,TGCAGTGCTACCCTGACAGGCCAGAACACTGAAGCTTTCTTT,CSATLTGQNTEAFF
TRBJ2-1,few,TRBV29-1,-,TGCAGCGTTGCAACTAGTACCTCCTACAATGAGCAGTTCTTC,CSVATSTSYNEQFF
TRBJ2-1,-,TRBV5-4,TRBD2,TGTGCCAGCACGGGACTAGCGGGAGTTGTTGAGCAGTTCTTC,CASTGLAGVVEQFF
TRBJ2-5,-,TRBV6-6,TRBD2,TGTGCCAGCAGTTACTTCCGCCCTAGCGGGCCGCAAGAGACCCAGTACTTC,CASSYFRPSGPQETQYF
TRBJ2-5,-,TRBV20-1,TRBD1,TGCAGTGCCGTTAAAACGGGACAGGGGACAGCCTGGGGGGAGACCCAGTACTTC,CSAVKTGQGTAWGETQYF
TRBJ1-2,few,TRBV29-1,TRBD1,TGCAGCGCGGACAGGGGGGGTGGCTATGGCTACACCTTC,CSADRGGGYGYTF
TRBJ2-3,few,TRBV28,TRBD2,TGTGCCAGCAGTCAACTAGCGGGGTACACAGATACGCAGTATTTT,CASSQLAGYTDTQYF
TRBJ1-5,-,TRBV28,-,TGTGCCAGCAGTACCGGGCCCGGTAGCAATCAGCCCCAGCATTTT,CASSTGPGSNQPQHF
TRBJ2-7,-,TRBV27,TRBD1,TGTGCCAGCAGTTCCCTAGGGGGACAGAGCTCCTACGAGCAGTACTTC,CASSSLGGQSSYEQYF
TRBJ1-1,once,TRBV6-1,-,TGTGCCAGCAGAGCGGGGTCCGGGGCCAACACTGAAGCTTTCTTT,CASRAGSGANTEAFF
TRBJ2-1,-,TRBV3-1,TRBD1,TGTGCCAGCAGCCAAGAGGGCAGTAGGGGGCGAAGAGAGCAGTTCTTC,CASSQEGSRGRREQFF
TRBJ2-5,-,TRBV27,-,TGTGCCAGCAGTTCATCTAGAGGGGATGAGCAGTACTTC,CASSSSRGDEQYF
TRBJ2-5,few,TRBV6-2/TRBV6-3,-,TGTGCCAGCGAAGGGACATATCAAGAGACCCAGTACTTC,CASEGTYQETQYF
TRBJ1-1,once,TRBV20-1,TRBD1,TGCAGTGCTAGAGCAGACAGGGGGCGTTTGGGGAACACTGAAGCTTTCTTT,CSARADRGRLGNTEAFF
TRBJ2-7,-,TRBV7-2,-,TGTGCCTCCAGCCCCGGGTTCTTGCGGGTCGAGCAGTACTTC,CASSPGFLRVEQYF
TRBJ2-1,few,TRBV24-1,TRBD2,TGTGCCACCAGTGATACCGCGGGAGGTCTGTACAATGAGCAGTTCTTC,CATSDTAGGLYNEQFF
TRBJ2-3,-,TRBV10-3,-,TGTGCCATCAGTGTCGGGATCAGCACAGATACGCAGTATTTT,CAISVGISTDTQYF
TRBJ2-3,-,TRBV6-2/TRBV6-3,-,TGTGCCAGCAGAGGAATGATTAGCACAGATACGCAGTATTTT,CASRGMISTDTQYF
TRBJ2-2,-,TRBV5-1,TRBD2,TGCGCCAGCAGGACGACTAGCGGGATTGTCGGGGGGCTGTTTTTT,CASRTTSGIVGGLFF
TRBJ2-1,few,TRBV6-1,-,TGTGCCAGCAGTGCTAGGACAGTGGGCAATGAGCAGTTCTTC,CASSARTVGNEQFF
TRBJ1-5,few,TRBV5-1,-,TGCGCCAGCAGCTTGGAAGGTGGGGAATATCAGCCCCAGCATTTT,CASSLEGGEYQPQHF
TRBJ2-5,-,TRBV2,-,TGTGCCAGCAGGAGACTAGTCACCACTCTAGAGACCCAGTACTTC,CASRRLVTTLETQYF
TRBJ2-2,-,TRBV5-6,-,TGTGCCAGCAGCTTTGGTCTAGCCTCCACCGGGGAGCTGTTTTTT,CASSFGLASTGELFF
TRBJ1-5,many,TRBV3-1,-,TGTGCCAGCAGCCCCAAACGCGGTCAGCCCCAGCATTTT,CASSPKRGQPQHF
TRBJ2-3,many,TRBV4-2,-,TGTGCCAGCAGCCAAGGCATCTTAGGGGGAGTCACAGATACGCAGTATTTT,CASSQGILGGVTDTQYF
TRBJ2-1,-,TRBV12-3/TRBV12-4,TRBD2,TGTGCCAGCAGTCCCGGGAGGGGTTCCTACAATGAGCAGTTCTTC,CASSPGRGSYNEQFF
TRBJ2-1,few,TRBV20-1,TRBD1,TGCAGTGCTTCCTCCGGACAGGGGGACAATGAGCAGTTCTTC,CSASSGQGDNEQFF
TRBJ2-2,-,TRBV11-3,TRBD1,TGTGCCAGCAGCTCCGGACAGGGCACCGGGGAGCTGTTTTTT,CASSSGQGTGELFF
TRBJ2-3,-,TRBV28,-,TGTGCCAGCAGTTTAATCTCAGGGAGCGCCACAGATACGCAGTATTTT,CASSLISGSATDTQYF
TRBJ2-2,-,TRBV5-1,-,TGCGCCAGCAGAGAAAATCAAGCCGGGGAGCTGTTTTTT,CASRENQAGELFF
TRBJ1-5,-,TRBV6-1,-,TGTGCCAGCAGTGAAGGCAGGGTTCAGCCCCAGCATTTT,CASSEGRVQPQHF
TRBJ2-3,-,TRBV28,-,TGTGCCAGCACCATAAACAGGGATTCCACAGATACGCAGTATTTT,CASTINRDSTDTQYF
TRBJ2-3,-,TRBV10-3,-,TGTGCCATCGGTGAGGGGTTCACAGATACGCAGTATTTT,CAIGEGFTDTQYF
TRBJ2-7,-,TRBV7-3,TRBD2,TGTGCCAGCAGCTTGACTAGCGGGAGATGGGATGAGCAGTACTTC,CASSLTSGRWDEQYF